These 26 T cell receptor beta chains were sequenced from one sample in a study of CD8 T cells in Susac syndrome. Reverse transcription of roughly 0.5 to 1 ug RNA was carried out with random hexamers. TCRdb called the immunoSEQ multiplex PCR reads again in MiXCR, with one record for every CDR3 protein. The data hold 120,000 to 150,000 distinct CDR3 sequences, with under 97% observed a single time. The source material was CD4+ T cells from PBMCs. The receptors derive from a human donor with Susac syndrome.

The V gene is TRBV4-1, the J gene TRBJ2-5; 14 bases line up with TRBD2. V shed 1 base and J 2 bases; nucleotides not matched to a gene: 0. The germline CDR1 and CDR2 sequences are MGHRA and YSYEKL. The CDR3 extends over 16 amino acids. The CDR3 reads CASSQGTSGGQETQYF. The CDR3 bases are TGCGCCAGCAGCCAAGGGACTAGCGGGGGGCAAGAGACCCAGTACTTC.

The rearrangement uses TRBV7-7 and TRBJ2-5, with no clear D. V lost 2 bases and J 6 bases, leaving 13 bases between the germline ends. This CDR3 has 14 residues. Germline CDR1 SSHAT, CDR2 FNYEAQ (reference sequence). Written as DNA, the CDR3 is TGTGCCAGCAGCTTAAGACCAGACTTCCAGACCCAGTACTTC. Amino acid sequence: CASSLRPDFQTQYF.

In the case of this clonotype: The germline gene is not matched at one end of the junction; a read error may be the cause. V usage is TRBV7-7 and J usage is TRBJ2-5, with 8 bases aligning to TRBD2. CDR1 and CDR2 (germline): SSHAT, FNYEAQ (reference sequence). The CDR3 is 16 amino acids. CDR3 sequence: CASSLGVAGTQETQYF. CDR3 DNA sequence: TGTGCTAGCAGCTTAGGGGTAGCGGGGACCCAAGAGACCCAGTACTTC.

This chain uses TRBV20-1 with TRBJ2-7; 8 positions match TRBD2. V lost 5 bases, J lost 3 bases, and 15 bases stayed unmatched. Germline CDR1 DFQATT, CDR2 SNEGSKA (reference sequence). This CDR3 spans 16 amino acids. The CDR3 loop reads CSAYGGAGRQVYEQYF. CDR3 coding DNA: TGCAGTGCTTACGGGGGGGCGGGGCGGCAGGTCTACGAGCAGTACTTC.

The gene calls are TRBV5-1 and TRBJ2-1; D is ambiguous. Trimming stripped 0 bases from V and 9 bases from J, with 16 bases between. The CDR3 totals 15 residues. CDR1 and CDR2 from the germline V gene are SGHRS and YFSETQ. The CDR3 spells CASSLEGSEAREQFF. CDR3 nucleotides: TGCGCCAGCAGCTTGGAGGGATCTGAGGCGCGTGAGCAGTTCTTC. The variable domain in full, completed from reference TRBV5-1 and TRBJ2-1, reads KAGVTQTPRYLIKTRGQQVTLSCSPISGHRSVSWYQQTPGQGLQFLFEYFSETQRNKGNFPGRFSGRQFSNSRSEMNVSTLELGDSALYLCASSLEGSEAREQFFGPGTRLTVL.

The chain combines TRBV7-9 with TRBJ2-5; tentative D call: TRBD2 (5 bases). The germline V and J ends were trimmed by 8 bases and 5 bases, with 15 bases remaining between them. CDR1 and CDR2 (germline): SEHNR, FQNEAQ (reference sequence). The CDR3 is 13 residues long. CDR3 DNA: TGTGCCAGCGGCAAGATTCGGGGTGAGACCCAGTACTTC. It translates to CASGKIRGETQYF.

The chain uses TRBV4-1 and TRBJ2-3; D is uncertain. The CDR3 consists of 14 residues. Looked up from germline, CDR1 is MGHRA and CDR2 is YSYEKL. Trimming left V 4 bases short and J 6 bases short, with 14 bases between. CDR3 in amino acids: CASSRLLRTDTQYF. CDR3 DNA: TGCGCCAGCAGCCGGCTCCTTCGAACCGATACGCAGTATTTT.

The CDR3 nucleotides are TGCGCCAGCAGCTTGGATAGCGGGCCTCAAGAGACCCAGTACTTC. It codes for CASSLDSGPQETQYF. The V gene is TRBV5-1, the J gene TRBJ2-5; 7 bases match TRBD2. The CDR3 has 15 residues. V dropped 0 bases and J dropped 2; count of bases not matched to a gene: 4. Per germline, CDR1 SGHRS and CDR2 YFSETQ.

In its sample, this clonotype was seen once. The genes are TRBV21-1 and TRBJ2-6. TRBV21-1 represents a pseudogene. The CDR3 covers 15 residues. The CDR3 here is CASSKDLSGANVLTF. In DNA, the CDR3 is TGTGCCAGCAGCAAAGACCTCTCTGGGGCCAACGTCCTGACTTTC.

The CDR3 here is CASSPAMTWQKLFF. The DNA for the CDR3 is TGTGCCAGCAGCCCCGCAATGACGTGGCAAAAACTGTTTTTT. This chain links TRBV7-2 with TRBJ1-4; the D is unclear. CDR1 and CDR2 (germline): SGHTA, FQGNSA. CDR3 length: 14 amino acids. Trimming cost V 5 bases and J 9 bases, with 16 bases left between them.

The J gene is TRBJ1-5, the V gene TRBV4-1; a possible D gene is TRBD1 (5 bases). The V gene's germline CDR1 is MGHRA and CDR2 YSYEKL. Trimming removed 1 base from V and 7 bases from J, with 11 bases in between. The CDR3 is 14 residues long. The CDR3 DNA sequence: TGCGCCAGCAGCCAAGGTGGGGGTCGGCAGCCCCAGCATTTT. Its protein is CASSQGGGRQPQHF.

The chain employs TRBV7-9 and TRBJ1-6; D is uncertain. Trimming removed 5 bases at V and 8 bases at J, with 13 bases between. From germline, CDR1 is SEHNR and CDR2 FQNEAQ (reference sequence). The CDR3 has 14 amino acids. The CDR3 DNA sequence: TGTGCCAGCAGCGCACAGTCAGGCCATTCACCCCTCCACTTT. This codes for CASSAQSGHSPLHF.

This rearrangement joins TRBV2 to TRBJ1-2; no clear D. Germline loops: CDR1 SNHLY, CDR2 FYNNEI. Trimming shortened V by 3 bases and J by 5 bases, and 10 bases separated the two germline ends. There are 13 residues in the CDR3. CDR3 residues: CASSEDLMYGYTF. CDR3 bases: TGTGCCAGCAGTGAGGACCTCATGTATGGCTACACCTTC.

This chain links TRBV3-1 with TRBJ2-2; D may be TRBD1 (6 bases). The CDR3 is 13 amino acids. Trimming cost V 5 bases and J 7 bases, with 11 bases left between them. In germline, CDR1 is LGHDT, CDR2 YNNKEL (reference sequence). The CDR3 sequence is CASSVQGDGELFF. DNA for the CDR3: TGTGCCAGCAGCGTACAGGGTGACGGGGAGCTGTTTTTT.

The chain recombines TRBV10-3 with TRBJ2-7; D remains ambiguous. Germline assignment: CDR1 ENHRY and CDR2 SYGVKD. The CDR3 has 11 amino acids. V was clipped by 4 bases and J by 4 bases, with 5 bases between them. As DNA, the CDR3 is TGTGCCATCAGTGCTAATTACGAGCAGTACTTC. Its protein is CAISANYEQYF.

The gene calls are TRBV4-2 and TRBJ2-4; a possible D gene is TRBD1 (5 bases). This CDR3 contains 16 residues. Germline CDR1 reads LGHNA; CDR2 reads YNFKEQ. The ends were cut back, 0 bases at V and 8 bases at J, with 17 bases in the middle. Here the CDR3 reads CASSQDWSRVLDIQYF. The CDR3 DNA sequence: TGTGCCAGCAGCCAAGACTGGAGCAGGGTCCTGGACATTCAGTACTTC.

This chain links TRBV20-1 with TRBJ1-2; the D gene is possibly TRBD1 (6 bases). With 0 bases removed from V and 4 bases from J, the gap between germline ends came to 21 bases. The CDR3 has 17 residues. Germline assignment: CDR1 DFQATT and CDR2 SNEGSKA (reference sequence). In DNA form, the CDR3 reads TGCAGTGCTAGAGATCTCTTGGACAGTTTGGGGACCTATGGCTACACCTTC. It yields the protein CSARDLLDSLGTYGYTF.

The rearrangement links TRBV19 to TRBJ1-1; D is possibly TRBD1 (5 bases). This CDR3 is 14 amino acids long. V lost 7 bases to trimming and J lost 5 bases, with 17 bases between them. Germline assignment: CDR1 LNHDA and CDR2 SQIVND (reference sequence). The CDR3 region has the DNA TGTGCCAGTATGCCGGACGCAGGGTGGACTGAAGCTTTCTTT. Translating gives CASMPDAGWTEAFF.

The chain couples TRBV20-1 to TRBJ2-1; D gene uncertain. The germline V and J ends were trimmed by 1 base and 1 base, with 11 bases remaining between them. This CDR3 has 15 residues. The germline CDR1 and CDR2 sequences are DFQATT and SNEGSKA (reference sequence). The CDR3 protein is CSARAPLDSYNEQFF. The CDR3 DNA reads TGCAGTGCTAGAGCACCTCTAGATTCCTACAATGAGCAGTTCTTC.

This chain connects TRBV9 to TRBJ2-7; no definite D call. V lost 4 bases and J 9 bases, leaving 26 bases between the germline ends. CDR1 is SGDLS and CDR2 is YYNGEE in the germline V gene. The CDR3 is 16 amino acids. The CDR3 here is CASSHLPPGLLLVQYF. CDR3 coding DNA: TGTGCCAGCAGCCATCTCCCCCCCGGCCTACTACTTGTGCAGTACTTC.

V is TRBV4-2 and J is TRBJ1-2; 7 nucleotides agree with TRBD1. V was clipped by 0 bases and J by 2 bases; unmatched bases: 6. Germline CDR1 and CDR2: LGHNA and YNFKEQ. This CDR3 has 16 amino acids. This CDR3 is CASSQDTGATNYGYTF. For the CDR3, the DNA is TGTGCCAGCAGCCAAGATACAGGGGCGACAAACTATGGCTACACCTTC.

This chain uses TRBV12-3 or TRBV12-4 with TRBJ2-5; no definite D call. V lost 5 bases, J lost 7 bases, and 14 bases lay in between. This CDR3 is built from 13 residues. The DNA of the CDR3 is TGTGCCAGCAGTGCAGACCAAACGCGGACCCAGTACTTC. This gives the protein CASSADQTRTQYF.

This chain joins TRBV5-6 and TRBJ1-2; the D gene is possibly TRBD1 (5 bases). The germline V gene encodes CDR1 SGHDT and CDR2 YYEEEE. Trimming removed 1 base from V and 4 bases from J, with 11 bases in between. The CDR3 loop spans 14 amino acids. CDR3 DNA sequence: TGTGCCAGCAGCTTGTCGGGACGCATCTATGGCTACACCTTC. This encodes CASSLSGRIYGYTF.

The chain couples TRBV21-1 to TRBJ1-5. TRBV21-1 is a pseudogene segment. The CDR3 extends over 12 amino acids. The DNA for the CDR3 is TGTTCCCCGACAGCCCCCCCCGCGCCCCAGCATTTT. The encoded protein is CSPTAPPAPQHF.

This sequence joins TRBV7-2 and TRBJ2-3, with TRBD1 matching over 12 bases. J gave up 6 bases and V 4 bases, and 11 bases lay outside the gene matches. The CDR3 length is 17 residues. Germline V CDR1 and CDR2: SGHTA, FQGNSA. The CDR3 DNA is TGTGCCAGCAGCTGGGATGGGACAGGGGGCGAGGCGGATACGCAGTATTTT. It specifies CASSWDGTGGEADTQYF.

This chain connects TRBV3-1 to TRBJ2-1; 7 nucleotides line up with TRBD2. This CDR3 has 15 amino acids. CDR1 is LGHDT, CDR2 YNNKEL, per germline (reference sequence). J gave up 9 bases and V 1 base, and 9 bases lay outside the gene matches. The CDR3 DNA follows: TGTGCCAGCAGCCAAGCTTCTAGCGGCCCCTTTGAGCAGTTCTTC. Protein product: CASSQASSGPFEQFF.